This T cell receptor (beta chain) was found in a study of T cells after yellow fever vaccination. Study-wide points: Most clones from primary vaccination were detected again post-booster (approximately 97% CD4, more than 85% CD8).

This clonotype was seen repeatedly, ten times or more. What it recognizes is unknown. TCRdb re-called the 5' RACE reads with MiXCR, one entry per CDR3 protein. Here the sample spans 300,000 to 400,000 distinct CDR3 sequences, around a tenth being singletons. Sequenced material: CD4+ T cells sorted from PBMCs, taken 45 days after the yellow fever booster vaccination. The TCR originated in a man aged 18 to 30 who received the YFV17D yellow fever vaccine.

CDR3 nucleotides: TGCAGTGCTAGAGCGTCCGGGACTGAAGCTTTCTTT. Its protein is CSARASGTEAFF. J is TRBJ1-1 and V is TRBV20-1; no reliable D call. The V end lost 1 base, the J end lost 5 bases, and 8 bases lay between the germline ends. Per the germline V gene, CDR1 is DFQATT and CDR2 is SNEGSKA (reference sequence). The CDR3 length is 12 residues.